This TCR beta chain emerged from a study of CD8+CD57+ T cells in acquired aplastic anemia. Study results and limitations: Sharing between patients and controls was observed for about 27 CD8+ CDR3 sequences.

An expansion of CD8+CD57+ cells by flow cytometry had been shown in patients chosen for sequencing. This CDR3 has 15 amino acids. CDR1 and CDR2 from the germline V gene are LNHNV and YYDKDF (reference sequence). V shed 0 bases and J shed 2 bases, with 10 bases lying between them. For CDR3 and TCR beta VDJ profiling, genomic DNA was the template used. TCRdb passed the reads through MiXCR, listing each CDR3 protein once. Of tens of thousands of distinct CDR3 sequences detected, 63% appear once; the ten largest clones hold 45% to 75%. Of note for this clonotype: Antigen unknown.

This rearrangement joins TRBV15 to TRBJ1-2; D might be TRBD1 (5 bases). The sequence came from a human donor with aplastic anemia. The sequenced sample consisted of sorted CD4+, CD8+, or CD8+CD57+ T cells (not recorded which) from PBMCs. CDR3 sequence: CATSRDKGYNYGYTF. The CDR3 nucleotides read TGTGCCACCAGCAGAGATAAGGGGTACAACTATGGCTACACCTTC. Combining the CDR3 with reference TRBV15 and TRBJ1-2 gives the whole variable domain DAMVIQNPRYQVTQFGKPVTLSCSQTLNHNVMYWYQQKSSQAPKLLFHYYDKDFNNEADTPDNFQSRRPNTSFCFLDIRSPGLGDTAMYLCATSRDKGYNYGYTFGSGTRLTVV.